This TCR beta chain originates from a study of post-analysis software for immune sequencing data. Study findings and constraints: Patients had higher frequencies than controls of five or six TRBV segments, including TRBV5-6, TRBV5-1 and TRBV20-1.

Presence of unique molecular identifiers characterized the TCR beta cDNA libraries. TCRdb reprocessed the PCR reads with MiXCR, giving one entry per CDR3 protein. This sample has some 800,000 distinct CDR3 sequences, with around 45% found just once. Regarding this clonotype: Its target is unknown.

This CDR3 has 19 amino acids. Germline CDR1 MNHNS, CDR2 SASEGT. V lost 3 bases and J lost 3; bases outside the gene matches: 9. The specimen was blood. The clonotype originates from a girl under 18 with multiple sclerosis. The V gene is TRBV6-1, the J gene TRBJ2-6, with 12 nucleotides matching TRBD1. The CDR3 loop reads CASSETRDRGRFGANVLTF. The CDR3 nucleotides read TGTGCCAGCAGTGAGACCCGGGACAGGGGGCGGTTTGGGGCCAACGTCCTGACTTTC.